The 9 T cell receptor beta chains below come from one sample, sequenced in a study of T cells in Graves' hyperthyroidism and ophthalmopathy. It was RNA transcripts that yielded the amplified TCR beta CDR3 regions. HTBI primers were used for first-round RT-PCR of the TCR CDR3. TCRdb processed the multiplex PCR reads anew with MiXCR; each CDR3 protein has one entry. This table holds about 480,000 distinct CDR3 sequences, approximately 15% found once. Sequenced material: blood. The receptors shown here come from a woman aged 18-35 years with Graves' hyperthyroidism.

Many counts were recorded for this clonotype. The rearrangement links TRBV10-2 to TRBJ1-6, with TRBD1 matching over 7 bases. Per the germline V gene, CDR1 is WSHSY and CDR2 is SAAADI. The CDR3 length is 14 residues. The J segment lost 8 bases and the V segment lost 4 bases, leaving 5 bases of the junction unmatched. The CDR3 bases are TGCGCCAGCAGTGGAGGACAGGCTTATTCACCCCTCCACTTT. Translating it yields CASSGGQAYSPLHF.

The CDR3 sequence is CASNDDRFDQPQHF. CDR3 nucleotides: TGTGCCAGTAACGACGACAGGTTCGATCAGCCCCAGCATTTT. The chain recombines TRBV19 with TRBJ1-5, with D possibly being TRBD1 (6 bases). Germline V gene sequence: CDR1 LNHDA, CDR2 SQIVND (reference sequence). Between the trimmed V and J ends, which lost 7 bases and 5 bases, there was a span of 15 bases. CDR3 length: 14 amino acids.

This clonotype was counted many times. This chain connects TRBV6-2 or TRBV6-3 to TRBJ2-5; 10 bases align to TRBD1. This CDR3 has 15 residues. Germline CDR1 reads MNHEY; CDR2 reads SVGEGT. After removal of 0 bases from V and 3 bases from J, the junction contained 1 base not matched to a gene. The CDR3 sequence is CASSYSGTGEETQYF. The CDR3 DNA follows: TGTGCCAGCAGTTACTCCGGGACAGGGGAAGAGACCCAGTACTTC.

This chain joins TRBV12-3 or TRBV12-4 and TRBJ2-3; 7 positions agree with TRBD2. The CDR3 is 13 amino acids. V shed 4 bases and J 7 bases; nucleotides not matched to a gene: 5. CDR3 in amino acids: CASSSGLRNTQYF. CDR3 sequence (DNA): TGTGCCAGCAGTTCGGGACTACGGAATACGCAGTATTTT.

This clonotype was observed many times. The chain links TRBV27 to TRBJ1-1; 8 positions agree with TRBD1. Germline V lookup: CDR1 MNHEY, CDR2 SMNVEV (reference sequence). CDR3 length: 14 amino acids. V shed 5 bases, J shed 6 bases, and the junction held 8 bases outside the gene matches. In nucleotides, the CDR3 is TGTGCCAGCAGTCTCGCGCAGGGGGCCGCTGAAGCTTTCTTT. Its translation is CASSLAQGAAEAFF.

This clonotype was counted at least ten times. This chain uses TRBV6-2 or TRBV6-3 with TRBJ1-1, with 9 bases that match TRBD1. The V and J ends lost 7 bases and 3 bases, in that order; junction bases with no gene match: 12. This CDR3 has 16 residues. Germline CDR1 reads MNHEY; CDR2 reads SVGEGT. This CDR3 is CASKITGGRGDTEAFF. The CDR3 coding sequence is TGTGCCAGCAAAATAACAGGGGGCAGAGGTGACACTGAAGCTTTCTTT.

In this sample, this clonotype turned up many times. The chain joins TRBV3-1 to TRBJ2-3; 10 nucleotides agree with TRBD2. The CDR3 runs to 16 residues. Germline V gene lookup returns CDR1 LGHDT and CDR2 YNNKEL (reference sequence). Losses at the gene ends were 2 bases for V and 0 bases for J; bases not matched to a gene: 2. CDR3 residues: CASSQSSGRSTDTQYF. For the CDR3, the DNA is TGTGCCAGCAGCCAAAGTAGCGGGAGGAGCACAGATACGCAGTATTTT.

This clonotype was seen at least ten times. The chain is built from TRBV18 and TRBJ1-2, with D unclear. The CDR3 is made up of 14 amino acids. With 4 bases removed from V and 3 bases from J, the gap between germline ends came to 12 bases. The germline V gene has CDR1 KGHSH and CDR2 LQKENI. The CDR3 coding sequence is TGTGCCAGCTCACAACCGCCAGAGGACTATGGCTACACCTTC. It codes for CASSQPPEDYGYTF.

This clonotype showed up just a few times. The J gene is TRBJ2-2, the V gene TRBV15, with 8 bases that match TRBD2. The CDR3 has 16 amino acids. Trimming took 0 bases from V and 6 from J; bases not matched to a gene: 6. Per the germline V gene, CDR1 is LNHNV and CDR2 is YYDKDF (reference sequence). The CDR3 sequence is CATSRDLSGSAGELFF. CDR3 coding DNA: TGTGCCACCAGCAGAGATCTCAGCGGGAGTGCCGGGGAGCTGTTTTTT.